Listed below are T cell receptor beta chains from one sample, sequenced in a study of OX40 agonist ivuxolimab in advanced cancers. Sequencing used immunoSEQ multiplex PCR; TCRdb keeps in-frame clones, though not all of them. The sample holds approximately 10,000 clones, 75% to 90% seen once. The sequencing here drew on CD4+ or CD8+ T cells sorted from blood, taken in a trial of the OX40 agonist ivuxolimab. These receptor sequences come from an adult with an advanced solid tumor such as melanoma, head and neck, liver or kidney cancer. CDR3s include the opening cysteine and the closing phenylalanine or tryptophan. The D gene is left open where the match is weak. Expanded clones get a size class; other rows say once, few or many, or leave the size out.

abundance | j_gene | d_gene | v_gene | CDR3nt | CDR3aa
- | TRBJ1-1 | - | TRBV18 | TGTGCCAGCTCACTACAATCATATGAAGCTTTCTTT | CASSLQSYEAFF
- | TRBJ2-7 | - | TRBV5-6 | TGTGCCAGCAGCTTGGGCGAGGAGCAGTACTTC | CASSLGEEQYF
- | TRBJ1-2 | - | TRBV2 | TGTGCCAGCAGTGAGGGTAACTATGGCTACACCTTC | CASSEGNYGYTF
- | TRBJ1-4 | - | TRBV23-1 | TGCGCCAGCAGGGGCACAAGGGGTCGGGTTAATGAAAAACTGTTTTTT | CASRGTRGRVNEKLFF
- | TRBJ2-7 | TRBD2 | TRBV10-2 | TGCGCCAGCGGGGGAGGACTAGCACTCGGCGAGCAGTACTTC | CASGGGLALGEQYF
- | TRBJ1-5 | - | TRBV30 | TGTGCCTGGAGCCTCGGAGGTTATCAGCCCCAGCATTTT | CAWSLGGYQPQHF
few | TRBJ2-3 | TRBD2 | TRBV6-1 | TGTGCCAGCAGTGATTTGGCGGGAGGGGGGGAAGATACGCAGTATTTT | CASSDLAGGGEDTQYF
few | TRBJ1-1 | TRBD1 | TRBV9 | TGTGCCAGCAGCGAGGGGCGGGACAGGGGTTTGGGAACTGAAGCTTTCTTT | CASSEGRDRGLGTEAFF
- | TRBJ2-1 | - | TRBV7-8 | TGTGCCAGCAGCTTAACAGCAACCGGTGGCCATGAGCAGTTCTTC | CASSLTATGGHEQFF
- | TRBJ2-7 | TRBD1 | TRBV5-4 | TGTGCCAGCAGCTTCGGGGACAGGGGACACGAGCAGTACTTC | CASSFGDRGHEQYF
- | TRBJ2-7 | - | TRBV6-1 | TGTGCCAGCAGTGCGACCTCCTCCTACGAGCAGTACTTC | CASSATSSYEQYF
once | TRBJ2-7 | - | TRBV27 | TGTGCTCCCCCCCCCTGGCGGGGTGGCCCCTACGAGCAGTACTTC | CAPPPWRGGPYEQYF
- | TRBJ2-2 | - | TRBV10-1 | TGCGCCAGCAGTGGGACACAACCTTACACCGGGGAGCTGTTTTTT | CASSGTQPYTGELFF
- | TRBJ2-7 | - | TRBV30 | TGTGCCTCCGACCCGCTGGTCGGTCTCGAGCAGTACTTC | CASDPLVGLEQYF
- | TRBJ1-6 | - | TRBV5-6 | TGTGCCAGCAGCTTGCGGAGGCTGTATAATTCACCCCTCCACTTT | CASSLRRLYNSPLHF
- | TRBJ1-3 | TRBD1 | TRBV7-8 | TGTGCCAGCAGCTTAGTTGTTGACAGGGGTGGAAACACCATATATTTT | CASSLVVDRGGNTIYF
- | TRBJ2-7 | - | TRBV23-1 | TGCGCCAGCAGTATCCGGGACAACTCCTACGAGCAGTACTTC | CASSIRDNSYEQYF
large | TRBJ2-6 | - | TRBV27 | TGTGCCTCAAAATCTGGGGCCAACGTCCTGACTTTC | CASKSGANVLTF
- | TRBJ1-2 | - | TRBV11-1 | TGTGCCAGCAGCTATTCGGTAGGGGCCAACTATGGCTACACCTTC | CASSYSVGANYGYTF
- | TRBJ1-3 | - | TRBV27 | TGTGCCAGCAGTTTAATCCGGACGTATGCCGGAAACACCATATATTTT | CASSLIRTYAGNTIYF
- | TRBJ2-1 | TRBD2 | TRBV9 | TGTGCCAGCAGCGCGGGACTAGCGGACAATGAGCAGTTCTTC | CASSAGLADNEQFF
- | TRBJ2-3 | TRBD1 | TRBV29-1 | TGCAGCTTTCAGACAGGGAGCACAGATACGCAGTATTTT | CSFQTGSTDTQYF
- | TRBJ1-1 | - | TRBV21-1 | TGTGCCAGCAGCGGAAAAAAGACAGGGGGCCTCCTGAAGGACACTGAAGCTTTCTTT | CASSGKKTGGLLKDTEAFF
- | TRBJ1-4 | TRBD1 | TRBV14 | TGTGCCAGCAGCCAACCCCAGGGGGGCAATGAAAAACTGTTTTTT | CASSQPQGGNEKLFF
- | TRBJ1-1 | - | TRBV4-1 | TGCGCCAGCAGCCAAGGGCAGGGTGAAGCTTTCTTT | CASSQGQGEAFF
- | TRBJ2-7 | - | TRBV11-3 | TGTGCCAGCAGCTCCCAGGGATACGAGCAGTACTTC | CASSSQGYEQYF
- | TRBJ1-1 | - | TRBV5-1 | TGCGCCAGCAGCTTGGACAGTTACACTGAAGCTTTCTTT | CASSLDSYTEAFF
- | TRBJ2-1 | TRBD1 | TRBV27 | TGTGCCAGCAGTCGTTCAGCAGGGGGCTTATACAATGAGCAGTTCTTC | CASSRSAGGLYNEQFF
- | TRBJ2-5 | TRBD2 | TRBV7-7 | TGTGCTAGCAGGAATAGCGGGCCCCCAGGAGAGACCCAGTACTTC | CASRNSGPPGETQYF
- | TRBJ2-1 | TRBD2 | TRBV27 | TGTGCCACCATGGAGGTAGCGGGAGCCAATGAGCAGTTCTTC | CATMEVAGANEQFF
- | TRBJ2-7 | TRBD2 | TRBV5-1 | TGCGCCAGCAGCTTGGATAGCTGGGGACTAGCGGGTCCCAGCTCCTACGAGCAGTACTTC | CASSLDSWGLAGPSSYEQYF
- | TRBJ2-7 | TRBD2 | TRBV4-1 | TGCGCCAGCAGCCAAGTTGGGGCGGGAGGTTCCGAGCAGTACTTC | CASSQVGAGGSEQYF
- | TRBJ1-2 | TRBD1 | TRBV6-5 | TGTGCCAGCAGCGAGGGACAGTACTACTATGGCTACACCTTC | CASSEGQYYYGYTF
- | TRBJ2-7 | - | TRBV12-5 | TGTGCTAGTTCCGACAGCTCCTACGAGCAGTACTTC | CASSDSSYEQYF
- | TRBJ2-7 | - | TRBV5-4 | TGTGCCAGCAGCTTGGCCGGAGGGACGGACACCTACGAGCAGTACTTC | CASSLAGGTDTYEQYF
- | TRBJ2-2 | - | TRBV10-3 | TGTGCCATCAGTACCCCCTCCGGGGAGCTGTTTTTT | CAISTPSGELFF
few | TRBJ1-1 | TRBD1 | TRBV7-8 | TGTGCCAGCAGCCGGGACAGGGAATATAAAAAAATAAACACTGAAGCTTTCTTT | CASSRDREYKKINTEAFF
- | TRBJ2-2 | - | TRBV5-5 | TGTGCCAGCACCCCGTACGGGGGACCCCAAACCGGGGAGCTGTTTTTT | CASTPYGGPQTGELFF
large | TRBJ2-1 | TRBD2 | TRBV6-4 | TGTGCCAGCAGCATTAGCGGGGACTCCTACAATGAGCAGTTCTTC | CASSISGDSYNEQFF
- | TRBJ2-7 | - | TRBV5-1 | TGTGCCAGCAGCTTGGGGGGCAGCACCTACGAGCAGTACTTC | CASSLGGSTYEQYF